This is a list of T cell receptor beta chains from one sample in a study of OX40 agonist ivuxolimab in advanced cancers. Here immunoSEQ multiplex PCR was the method, and the copy in TCRdb shows in-frame clones only, minus some. Of 40,000 to 65,000 clones listed, about 88% are singletons. Specimen: CD4+ or CD8+ T cells sorted from blood, collected in a trial of the OX40 agonist ivuxolimab. Every receptor here comes from an adult with an advanced solid tumor such as melanoma, head and neck, liver or kidney cancer. Each CDR3 is given with its conserved first and last residue. Fields, in order: V gene, D gene, clone size, J gene, CDR3 length, CDR3 protein, CDR3 DNA. A D gene is named only where the DNA matches it firmly. For some rows the clone size is stated as once, few or many, or as a class when expanded; others skip it.

TRBV20-1,.,.,TRBJ2-7,11,CSAREVYEQYF,TGCAGTGCCCGAGAGGTCTACGAGCAGTACTTC
TRBV9,.,.,TRBJ1-2,14,CASSVAREEGGYTF,TGTGCCAGCAGCGTTGCCCGGGAGGAGGGTGGCTACACCTTC
TRBV28,.,once,TRBJ2-3,14,CASSLAGHTDTQYF,TGTGCCAGCAGTTTGGCAGGACACACAGATACGCAGTATTTT
TRBV15,TRBD2,.,TRBJ2-1,16,CATSRDRIAGAIEQFF,TGTGCCACCAGCAGAGATCGGATAGCGGGGGCTATTGAGCAGTTCTTC
TRBV5-3,TRBD1,.,TRBJ1-6,18,CARVVGGQRSSYNSPLHF,TGTGCCAGAGTGGTGGGGGGACAGCGGAGCTCCTATAATTCACCCCTCCACTTT
TRBV19,.,.,TRBJ1-3,15,CASSIGRDSGNTIYF,TGTGCCAGTAGTATTGGGAGGGACTCTGGAAACACCATATATTTT
TRBV30,.,few,TRBJ1-5,13,CAWSVEGTQPQHF,TGTGCCTGGAGTGTTGAGGGTACTCAGCCCCAGCATTTT
TRBV11-2,TRBD1,once,TRBJ2-6,18,CASRHPVDRASGANVLTF,TGTGCCAGCAGACATCCCGTGGACAGGGCCTCTGGGGCCAACGTCCTGACTTTC
TRBV6-1,.,few,TRBJ1-4,15,CASSELAGWREKLFF,TGTGCCAGCAGTGAATTAGCAGGGTGGAGAGAAAAACTGTTTTTT
TRBV29-1,TRBD1,.,TRBJ1-5,14,CSAKGQGANQPQHF,TGCAGCGCCAAGGGACAGGGGGCTAATCAGCCCCAGCATTTT
TRBV5-6,TRBD1,.,TRBJ2-5,13,CASSLDRGETQYF,TGTGCCAGCAGCCTGGACAGGGGCGAGACCCAGTACTTC
TRBV7-9,TRBD2,.,TRBJ2-5,15,CASSRGTSGKETQYF,TGTGCCAGCAGCCGCGGGACTAGCGGGAAAGAGACCCAGTACTTC
TRBV6-5,TRBD1,.,TRBJ2-7,13,CASRPGGGYEQYF,TGTGCCAGCAGACCAGGGGGCGGTTACGAGCAGTACTTC
TRBV9,.,.,TRBJ1-3,12,CASSPNWGTIYF,TGTGCCAGCAGCCCGAACTGGGGCACCATATATTTT
TRBV5-4,.,.,TRBJ1-4,14,CASSSRRDNEKLFF,TGTGCCAGCAGCAGCCGGAGAGATAATGAAAAACTGTTTTTT
TRBV30,.,.,TRBJ1-3,11,CAWSQGNTIYF,TGTGCCTGGAGTCAGGGAAACACCATATATTTT
TRBV5-1,TRBD1,few,TRBJ1-5,16,CASSQNPGQGGQPQHF,TGCGCCAGCAGCCAAAATCCAGGACAGGGAGGGCAGCCCCAGCATTTT
TRBV21-1,.,.,TRBJ2-3,16,CASSEAGTGVPDTQYF,TGTGCCAGCAGCGAAGCCGGGACAGGGGTCCCAGATACGCAGTATTTT
TRBV19,.,.,TRBJ1-2,13,CASSISRGGGYTF,TGTGCCAGTAGTATATCCCGCGGCGGCGGCTACACCTTC
TRBV5-5,.,.,TRBJ1-3,16,CASSGPRGLSGNTIYF,TGTGCCAGCAGCGGACCCAGGGGACTCTCTGGAAACACCATATATTTT
TRBV19,TRBD1,.,TRBJ1-2,17,CASSIPGQGLGTHGYTF,TGTGCCAGTAGTATACCGGGACAGGGGCTTGGTACTCATGGCTACACCTTC
TRBV6-6,.,.,TRBJ2-7,13,CASRPRDADRGYF,TGTGCCAGCAGACCCCGAGACGCCGATAGGGGGTACTTC
TRBV11-2,TRBD2,.,TRBJ2-1,15,CASSLVGGPLDEQFF,TGTGCCAGCAGCTTAGTGGGAGGGCCGTTGGATGAGCAGTTCTTC
TRBV29-1,TRBD2,.,TRBJ2-3,15,CSVGLTSGFTDTQYF,TGCAGCGTTGGATTGACTAGCGGTTTCACAGATACGCAGTATTTT
TRBV19,.,.,TRBJ1-5,16,CASSNNGAGLNQPQHF,TGTGCCAGTAGTAACAACGGGGCAGGGCTTAATCAGCCCCAGCATTTT
TRBV5-5,TRBD2,.,TRBJ2-2,14,CASSGQTSGGELFF,TGTGCCAGCAGCGGACAAACTAGCGGCGGGGAGCTGTTTTTT
TRBV11-2,.,.,TRBJ2-2,14,CASSLDPGSWELFF,TGTGCCAGCAGCTTAGACCCGGGGAGTTGGGAGCTGTTTTTT
TRBV6-1,.,.,TRBJ2-4,16,CASSEKALFAKNIQYF,TGTGCCAGCAGTGAAAAGGCCCTTTTTGCCAAAAACATTCAGTACTTC
TRBV5-1,TRBD2,.,TRBJ2-7,16,CASSSNSGTSSYEQYF,TGCGCCAGCAGCTCGAATTCCGGGACTAGCTCCTACGAGCAGTACTTC